The 19 T cell receptor beta chains below were found in one sample sequenced in a study of shared clonotypes between healthy human individuals. The assay was immunoSEQ multiplex PCR, and TCRdb's table has in-frame clones only and misses some. The table lists about 2.1 million clones, approximately 94% of them singletons. Naive CD8 isolation took CD45RO-negative cells positively selected for CCR7 and excluded terminally differentiated effector memory CD45RA+ cells. Sequenced input: naive CD8+ T cells from PBMCs. The receptors originated from a man younger than 30 in good health. Some clones in this sample may be carry-over from other donors' samples.

J is TRBJ2-1 and V is TRBV6-4; no definite D call. Germline lookup yields CDR1 MRHNA and CDR2 SNTAGT. V shed 2 bases and J shed 3 bases, with 14 bases lying between them. The CDR3 runs 16 residues. CDR3 in amino acids: CASSDSYPTFYNEQFF. CDR3 in DNA: TGTGCCAGCAGTGACAGTTACCCGACCTTCTACAATGAGCAGTTCTTC.

The rearrangement uses TRBV5-6 and TRBJ1-1, with D perhaps matching TRBD1 (5 bases). Germline values: CDR1 SGHDT, CDR2 YYEEEE. The CDR3 totals 16 residues. Between the trimmed V and J ends, which lost 6 bases and 0 bases, there was a span of 18 bases. Here the CDR3 reads CASNTEGYGMNTEAFF. DNA for the CDR3: TGTGCCAGCAACACTGAGGGGTATGGAATGAACACTGAAGCTTTCTTT.

V and J are TRBV30 and TRBJ2-3, with TRBD1 identical over 8 bases. CDR1 GTSNPN and CDR2 SVGIG come from the germline V gene (reference sequence). The CDR3 runs 17 residues. J was trimmed by 5 bases and V by 4 bases; bases with no gene match: 17. CDR3 sequence reads: CAWTGSGTGNHRDTQYF. CDR3 coding DNA: TGTGCCTGGACTGGAAGTGGGACAGGTAATCACAGAGATACGCAGTATTTT.

This chain links TRBV27 with TRBJ2-5, with unresolved D. Trimming shortened V by 2 bases and J by 2 bases, and 12 bases separated the two germline ends. The CDR3 is 15 amino acids. Per the germline V gene, CDR1 is MNHEY and CDR2 is SMNVEV (reference sequence). The CDR3 sequence: CASSLKEREQETQYF. CDR3 DNA: TGTGCCAGCAGTTTAAAGGAAAGGGAACAAGAGACCCAGTACTTC.

This sequence joins TRBV6-1 and TRBJ2-7; the D gene could be TRBD1 or TRBD2 (5 bases each). V lost 0 bases and J 3 bases, leaving 12 bases between the germline ends. Germline loops: CDR1 MNHNS, CDR2 SASEGT. The CDR3 length is 15 residues. The CDR3, as DNA: TGTGCCAGCAGTGAAGCGACTAACAGGATCTACGAGCAGTACTTC. Translating it yields CASSEATNRIYEQYF.

The gene calls are TRBV16 and TRBJ1-1; unclear D gene. V lost 0 bases, J lost 3 bases, and 11 bases lay in between. The CDR3 length is 15 residues. CDR1 KGHSY and CDR2 FQNENV come from the germline V gene. Here the CDR3 reads CASSQSEGWDTEAFF. The DNA of the CDR3 is TGTGCCAGCAGCCAATCGGAAGGGTGGGACACTGAAGCTTTCTTT.

The chain carries TRBV30 and TRBJ2-5; D unclear. CDR1 GTSNPN and CDR2 SVGIG come from the germline V gene (reference sequence). The CDR3 has 13 residues. Trimming took 2 bases from V and 2 from J, leaving 9 bases between them. CDR3 residues: CAWSPDWQETQYF. The CDR3 DNA reads as TGTGCCTGGAGTCCAGATTGGCAAGAGACCCAGTACTTC. The variable domain in full, with the rest retrieved from reference TRBV30 and TRBJ2-5, is SQTIHQWPATLVQPVGSPLSLECTVEGTSNPNLYWYRQAAGRGLQLLFYSVGIGQISSEVPQNLSASRPQDRQFILSSKKLLLSDSGFYLCAWSPDWQETQYFGPGTRLLVL.

The chain employs TRBV5-1 and TRBJ2-3; TRBD2 matches 8 bases. Trimming took 4 bases from V and 0 from J; bases not matched to a gene: 4. Germline values: CDR1 SGHRS, CDR2 YFSETQ. CDR3 size: 15 residues. CDR3 sequence: CASSEREWSTDTQYF. The CDR3 nucleotides are TGCGCCAGCAGCGAGCGGGAGTGGAGCACAGATACGCAGTATTTT.

The chain recombines TRBV6-1 with TRBJ1-1; D is undetermined. Per the germline V gene, CDR1 is MNHNS and CDR2 is SASEGT. Trimming stripped 2 bases from V and 1 base from J, with 14 bases between. CDR3 length equals 16 residues. In DNA form, the CDR3 reads TGTGCCAGCAGTGAAATTAGGGTAAGACCGAACACTGAAGCTTTCTTT. This gives the protein CASSEIRVRPNTEAFF.

The rearrangement joins TRBV27 to TRBJ2-1; TRBD2 aligns across 7 bases. This CDR3 has 16 amino acids. V dropped 1 base and J dropped 0; count of bases not matched to a gene: 3. The germline CDR1 and CDR2 sequences are MNHEY and SMNVEV (reference sequence). The CDR3 here is CASSLLPGGSYNEQFF. The CDR3 nucleotides are TGTGCCAGCAGTTTATTGCCGGGGGGCTCCTACAATGAGCAGTTCTTC.

Details on this clone: Other DNA sequences from this sample encode an identical CDR3 as well. The rearrangement uses TRBV9 and TRBJ1-1, with D tentatively TRBD1 (6 bases). From germline, CDR1 is SGDLS and CDR2 YYNGEE. Deletions cut 4 bases from V and 2 bases from J, with 9 bases between. This CDR3 comprises 13 residues. In DNA form, the CDR3 reads TGTGCCAGCAGCCGGACAGCCAACACTGAAGCTTTCTTT. Translating it yields CASSRTANTEAFF.

The J gene is TRBJ2-7, the V gene TRBV28; 10 bases map to TRBD1. This CDR3 is 14 amino acids long. In germline, CDR1 is MDHEN, CDR2 SYDVKM. J was trimmed by 5 bases and V by 6 bases; bases with no gene match: 7. The CDR3 loop reads CASSPPGQGHEQYF. As DNA, the CDR3 is TGTGCCAGCAGCCCTCCGGGACAGGGGCACGAGCAGTACTTC. The full variable domain, rest sourced from reference TRBV28 and TRBJ2-7, is DVKVTQSSRYLVKRTGEKVFLECVQDMDHENMFWYRQDPGLGLRLIYFSYDVKMKEKGDIPEGYSVSREKKERFSLILESASTNQTSMYLCASSPPGQGHEQYFGPGTRLTVT.

J is TRBJ1-2 and V is TRBV6-5; TRBD1 aligns across 7 bases. CDR1 and CDR2 (germline): MNHEY, SVGAGI. This CDR3 region has 15 residues. V was clipped by 6 bases and J by 0 bases; unmatched bases: 7. This chain's CDR3 is CASRAGTASNYGYTF. In nucleotides, the CDR3 is TGTGCCAGCAGGGCCGGGACAGCCTCTAACTATGGCTACACCTTC.

The J gene is TRBJ2-2, the V gene TRBV27; 7 bases match TRBD1. CDR3 length: 14 residues. The germline V gene has CDR1 MNHEY and CDR2 SMNVEV (reference sequence). The junction had 3 bases not matched to a gene; V was cut back by 3 bases and J by 5 bases. DNA for the CDR3: TGTGCCAGCAGTTTGATACAGGGGACCGGGGAGCTGTTTTTT. It translates to CASSLIQGTGELFF.

Only a few counts were recorded for this clone. CDR3 sequence: CASSQRDRSYGYTF. DNA of the CDR3: TGTGCCAGCAGCCAACGGGACAGGTCGTATGGCTACACCTTC. The J gene is TRBJ1-2, the V gene TRBV9, with 8 bases aligning to TRBD1. CDR3 length equals 14 residues. The V gene end was trimmed by 4 bases and the J gene end by 5 bases; junction bases not matched to a gene: 7. The germline gives CDR1 SGDLS, CDR2 YYNGEE.

The V call is TRBV7-2, the J call TRBJ2-1; D unresolved. V was cut by 4 bases and J by 6 bases, with 13 bases left in between. Germline CDR1 reads SGHTA; CDR2 reads FQGNSA. The CDR3 consists of 14 residues. In DNA form, the CDR3 reads TGTGCCAGCAGCTCCCGGTTACAACCCAATGAGCAGTTCTTC. Translating gives CASSSRLQPNEQFF.

The rearrangement uses TRBV5-1 and TRBJ2-5, with D possibly TRBD2 on 6 matching bases. CDR1 is SGHRS, CDR2 YFSETQ, per germline. The CDR3 covers 14 residues. Trimming stripped 3 bases from V and 2 bases from J, with 11 bases between. The CDR3 DNA reads as TGCGCCAGCAGCTCCCTCGGGGGTCAAGAGACCCAGTACTTC. Translated, it gives CASSSLGGQETQYF.

The chain recombines TRBV7-2 with TRBJ2-1; weak D call: TRBD2 (6 bases). Deletions cut 4 bases from V and 0 bases from J, with 10 bases between. Germline V gene lookup returns CDR1 SGHTA and CDR2 FQGNSA. This CDR3 contains 15 residues. The CDR3 nucleotides are TGTGCCAGCAGCTGGACTACCTCCTCCTACAATGAGCAGTTCTTC. Its protein is CASSWTTSSYNEQFF. Variable domain in full (rest from reference TRBV7-2 and TRBJ2-1): GAGVSQSPSNKVTEKGKDVELRCDPISGHTALYWYRQSLGQGLEFLIYFQGNSAPDKSGLPSDRFSAERTGGSVSTLTIQRTQQEDSAVYLCASSWTTSSYNEQFFGPGTRLTVL.

The V call is TRBV7-8, the J call TRBJ2-1; tentatively, D is TRBD2 (5 bases). The V end was cut by 2 bases, the J end by 8 bases, with 10 bases between. Germline V gives CDR1 SGHVS, CDR2 FQNEAQ. The CDR3 extends over 13 amino acids. The CDR3, as DNA: TGTGCCAGCAGCTTACTGGAGGCGGATGAGCAGTTCTTC. Translating gives CASSLLEADEQFF.